The present TCR beta chain was sequenced within a study of blood T cell repertoires in COVID-19. For the study at large: From the United States, Italy and Spain came samples of acute and convalescent COVID-19. T cells, B-cell-depleted T cells, or PBMCs supplied cDNA or gDNA.

Original handling: The authors estimated nucleated cell counts from reference gene primer amplification. TCRdb's table, derived via immunoSEQ multiplex PCR, lists solely in-frame clones and lacks some. That table gives V, J and clone size, and the DNA gave D and trimming. The sample shows some 230,000 clones, 80% to 85% of them seen only once. CDR3 size: 15 residues. Germline V gene data show CDR1 as SGHKS and CDR2 as YYEKEE (reference sequence). J lost 0 bases, V lost 0 bases, and 2 bases had no gene match. The sequenced material came from peripheral blood. The receptor was isolated from a woman aged 55-70 years who had recovered from COVID-19. V is TRBV5-5 and J is TRBJ1-1, with 7 bases matching TRBD1. The CDR3 bases are TGTGCCAGCAGCTTGGGGGGACAGCTGAACACTGAAGCTTTCTTT. It yields the protein CASSLGGQLNTEAFF.